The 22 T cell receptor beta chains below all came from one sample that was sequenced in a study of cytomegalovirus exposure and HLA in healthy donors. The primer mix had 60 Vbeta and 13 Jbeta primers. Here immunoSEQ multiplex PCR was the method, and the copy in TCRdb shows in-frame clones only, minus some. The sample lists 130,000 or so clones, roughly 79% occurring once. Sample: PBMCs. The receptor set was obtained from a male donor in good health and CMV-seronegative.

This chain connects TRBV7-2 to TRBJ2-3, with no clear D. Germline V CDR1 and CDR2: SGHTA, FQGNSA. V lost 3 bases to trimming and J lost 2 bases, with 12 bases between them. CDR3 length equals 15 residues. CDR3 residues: CASSFNKRNTDTQYF. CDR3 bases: TGTGCCAGCAGCTTTAACAAGCGAAACACAGATACGCAGTATTTT. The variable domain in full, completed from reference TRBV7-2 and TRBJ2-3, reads GAGVSQSPSNKVTEKGKDVELRCDPISGHTALYWYRQSLGQGLEFLIYFQGNSAPDKSGLPSDRFSAERTGGSVSTLTIQRTQQEDSAVYLCASSFNKRNTDTQYFGPGTRLTVL.

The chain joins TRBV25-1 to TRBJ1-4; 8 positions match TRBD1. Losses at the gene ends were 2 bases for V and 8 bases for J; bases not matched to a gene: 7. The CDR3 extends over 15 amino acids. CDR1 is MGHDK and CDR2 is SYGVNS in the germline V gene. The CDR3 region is CASSEGTGGGEKLFF. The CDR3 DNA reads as TGTGCCAGCAGTGAAGGAACAGGGGGGGGAGAAAAACTGTTTTTT.

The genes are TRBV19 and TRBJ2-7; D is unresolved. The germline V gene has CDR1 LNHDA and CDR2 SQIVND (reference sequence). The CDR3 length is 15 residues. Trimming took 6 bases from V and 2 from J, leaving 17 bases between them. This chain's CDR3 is CASRSSGSPAYEQYF. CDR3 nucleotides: TGTGCCAGTAGATCCTCCGGGTCTCCTGCCTACGAGCAGTACTTC.

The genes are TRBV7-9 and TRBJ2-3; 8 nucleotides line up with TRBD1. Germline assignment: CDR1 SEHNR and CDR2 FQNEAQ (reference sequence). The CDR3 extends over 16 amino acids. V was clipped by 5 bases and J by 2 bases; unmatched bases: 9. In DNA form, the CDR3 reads TGTGCCAGCAGCCTAAGTCGGACAGGGTACACAGATACGCAGTATTTT. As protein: CASSLSRTGYTDTQYF.

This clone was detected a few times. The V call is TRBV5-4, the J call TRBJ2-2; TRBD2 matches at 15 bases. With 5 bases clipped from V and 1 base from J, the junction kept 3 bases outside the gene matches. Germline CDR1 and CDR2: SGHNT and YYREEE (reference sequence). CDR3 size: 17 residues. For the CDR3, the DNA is TGTGCCAGCAGGTCGGGACTAGCGGGGGGGAACACCGGGGAGCTGTTTTTT. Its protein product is CASRSGLAGGNTGELFF. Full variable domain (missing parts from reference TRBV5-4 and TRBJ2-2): ETGVTQSPTHLIKTRGQQVTLRCSSQSGHNTVSWYQQALGQGPQFIFQYYREEENGRGNFPPRFSGLQFPNYSSELNVNALELDDSALYLCASRSGLAGGNTGELFFGEGSRLTVL.

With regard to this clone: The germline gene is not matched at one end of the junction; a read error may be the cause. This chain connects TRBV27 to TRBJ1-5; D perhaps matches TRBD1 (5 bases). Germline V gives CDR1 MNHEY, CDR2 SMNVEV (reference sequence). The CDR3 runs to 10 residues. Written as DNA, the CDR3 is TGTGCCAGCAGTCCCGCCATCCGACAGTTT. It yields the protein CASSPAIRQF.

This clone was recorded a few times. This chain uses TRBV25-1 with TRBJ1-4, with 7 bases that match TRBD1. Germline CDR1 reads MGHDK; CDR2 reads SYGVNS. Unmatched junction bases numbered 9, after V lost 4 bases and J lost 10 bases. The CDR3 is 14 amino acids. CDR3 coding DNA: TGTGCCAGCAGTGGACGACAGGGATTAGGAAAACTGTTTTTT. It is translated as CASSGRQGLGKLFF.

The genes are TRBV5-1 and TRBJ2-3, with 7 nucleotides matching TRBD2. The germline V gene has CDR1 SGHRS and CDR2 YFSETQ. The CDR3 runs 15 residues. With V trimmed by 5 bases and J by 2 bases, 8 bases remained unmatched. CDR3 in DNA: TGCGCCAGCAGAGGCGGGGGAATTTCCACAGATACGCAGTATTTT. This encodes CASRGGGISTDTQYF.

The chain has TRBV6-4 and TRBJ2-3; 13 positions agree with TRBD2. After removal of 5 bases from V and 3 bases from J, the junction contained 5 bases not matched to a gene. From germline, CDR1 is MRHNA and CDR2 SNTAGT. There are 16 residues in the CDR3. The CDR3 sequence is CASSLLAGGSTDTQYF. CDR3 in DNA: TGTGCCAGCAGTCTACTAGCGGGGGGGAGTACAGATACGCAGTATTTT.

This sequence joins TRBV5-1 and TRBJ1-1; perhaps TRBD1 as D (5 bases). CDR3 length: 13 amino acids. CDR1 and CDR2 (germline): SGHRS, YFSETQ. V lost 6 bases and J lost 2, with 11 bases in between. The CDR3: CASKLGGNTEAFF. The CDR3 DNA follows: TGCGCCAGCAAACTGGGGGGAAACACTGAAGCTTTCTTT.

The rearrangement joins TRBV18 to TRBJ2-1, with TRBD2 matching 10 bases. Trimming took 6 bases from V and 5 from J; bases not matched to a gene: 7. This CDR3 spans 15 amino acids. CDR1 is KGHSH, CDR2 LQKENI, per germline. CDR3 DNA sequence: TGTGCCAGCTCGCCTGCTAGCGGGGGTCACAATGAGCAGTTCTTC. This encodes CASSPASGGHNEQFF.

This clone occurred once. The CDR3 loop reads CASSLVQGAAGNTIYF. The CDR3 nucleotides are TGTGCCAGCAGCTTGGTACAGGGGGCTGCGGGAAACACCATATATTTT. The chain joins TRBV5-6 to TRBJ1-3; 9 positions agree with TRBD1. The germline V gene has CDR1 SGHDT and CDR2 YYEEEE. The CDR3 is made up of 16 amino acids. With 0 bases clipped from V and 4 bases from J, the junction kept 5 bases outside the gene matches.

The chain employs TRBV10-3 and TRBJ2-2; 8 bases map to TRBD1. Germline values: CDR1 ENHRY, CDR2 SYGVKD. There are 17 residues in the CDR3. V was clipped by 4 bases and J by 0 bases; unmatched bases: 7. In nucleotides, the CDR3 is TGTGCCATCAGTGGCCCCCAGGGGGCTACGAACACCGGGGAGCTGTTTTTT. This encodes CAISGPQGATNTGELFF.

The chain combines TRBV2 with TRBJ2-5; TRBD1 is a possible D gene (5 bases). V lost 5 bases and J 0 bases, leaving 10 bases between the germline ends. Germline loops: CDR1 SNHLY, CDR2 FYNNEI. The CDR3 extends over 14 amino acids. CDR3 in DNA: TGTGCCAGCAGTAGTCAGGGTTACCAAGAGACCCAGTACTTC. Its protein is CASSSQGYQETQYF.

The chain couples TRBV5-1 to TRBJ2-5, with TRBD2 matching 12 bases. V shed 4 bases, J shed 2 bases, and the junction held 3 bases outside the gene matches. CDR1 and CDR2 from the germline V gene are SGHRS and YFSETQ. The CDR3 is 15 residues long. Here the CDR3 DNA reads TGCGCCAGCAGCGTCCTAGCGGGGGGGCAAGAGACCCAGTACTTC. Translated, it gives CASSVLAGGQETQYF. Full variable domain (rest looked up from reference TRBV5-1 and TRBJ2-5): KAGVTQTPRYLIKTRGQQVTLSCSPISGHRSVSWYQQTPGQGLQFLFEYFSETQRNKGNFPGRFSGRQFSNSRSEMNVSTLELGDSALYLCASSVLAGGQETQYFGPGTRLLVL.

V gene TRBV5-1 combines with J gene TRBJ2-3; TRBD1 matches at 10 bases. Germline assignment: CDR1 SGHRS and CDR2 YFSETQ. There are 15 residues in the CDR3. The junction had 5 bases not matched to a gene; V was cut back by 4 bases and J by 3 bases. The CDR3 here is CASSPTGGFTDTQYF. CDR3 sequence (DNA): TGCGCCAGCAGCCCGACAGGGGGCTTTACAGATACGCAGTATTTT.

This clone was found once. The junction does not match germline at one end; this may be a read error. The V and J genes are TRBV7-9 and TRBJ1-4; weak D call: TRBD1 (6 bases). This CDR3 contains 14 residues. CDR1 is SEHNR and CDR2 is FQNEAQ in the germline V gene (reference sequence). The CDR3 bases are TGTTCCAGCAGCTCCCGCCGGACAGTCGAGCAACTGTTTTTT. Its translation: CSSSSRRTVEQLFF.

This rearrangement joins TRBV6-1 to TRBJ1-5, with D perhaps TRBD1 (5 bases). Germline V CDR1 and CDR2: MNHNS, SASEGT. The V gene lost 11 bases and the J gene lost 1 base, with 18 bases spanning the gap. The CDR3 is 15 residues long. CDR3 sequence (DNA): TGTGCCTGCGGGGGGAGGGGATCAAGCAATCAGCCCCAGCATTTT. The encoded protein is CACGGRGSSNQPQHF.

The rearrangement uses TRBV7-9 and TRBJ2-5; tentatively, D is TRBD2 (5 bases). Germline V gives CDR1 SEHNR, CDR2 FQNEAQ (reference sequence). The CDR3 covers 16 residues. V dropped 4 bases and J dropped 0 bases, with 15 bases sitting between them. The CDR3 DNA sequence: TGTGCCAGCAGCTCCCCAGGCAGCGGAAACCAAGAGACCCAGTACTTC. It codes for CASSSPGSGNQETQYF.

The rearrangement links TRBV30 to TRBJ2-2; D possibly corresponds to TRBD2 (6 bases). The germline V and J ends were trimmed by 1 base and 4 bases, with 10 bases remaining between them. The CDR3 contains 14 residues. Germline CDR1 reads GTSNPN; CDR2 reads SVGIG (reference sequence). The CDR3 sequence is CAWSGGGTTGELFF. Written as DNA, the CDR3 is TGTGCCTGGAGTGGTGGGGGGACCACCGGGGAGCTGTTTTTT.

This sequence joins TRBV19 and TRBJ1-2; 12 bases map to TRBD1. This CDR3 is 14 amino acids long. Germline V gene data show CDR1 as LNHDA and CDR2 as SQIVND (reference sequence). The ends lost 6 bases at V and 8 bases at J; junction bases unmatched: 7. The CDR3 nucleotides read TGTGCCAGTAGCCGGGACAGGGGGCGGCAAGGCTACACCTTC. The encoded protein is CASSRDRGRQGYTF.

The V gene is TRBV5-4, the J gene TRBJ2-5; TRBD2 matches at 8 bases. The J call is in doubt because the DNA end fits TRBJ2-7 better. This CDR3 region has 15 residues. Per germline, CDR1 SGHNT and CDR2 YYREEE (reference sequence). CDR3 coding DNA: TGTGCCAGCAGCCCCGGGGGGGCCCTCTCCTACGAGCAGTACTTC. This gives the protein CASSPGGALSYEQYF.